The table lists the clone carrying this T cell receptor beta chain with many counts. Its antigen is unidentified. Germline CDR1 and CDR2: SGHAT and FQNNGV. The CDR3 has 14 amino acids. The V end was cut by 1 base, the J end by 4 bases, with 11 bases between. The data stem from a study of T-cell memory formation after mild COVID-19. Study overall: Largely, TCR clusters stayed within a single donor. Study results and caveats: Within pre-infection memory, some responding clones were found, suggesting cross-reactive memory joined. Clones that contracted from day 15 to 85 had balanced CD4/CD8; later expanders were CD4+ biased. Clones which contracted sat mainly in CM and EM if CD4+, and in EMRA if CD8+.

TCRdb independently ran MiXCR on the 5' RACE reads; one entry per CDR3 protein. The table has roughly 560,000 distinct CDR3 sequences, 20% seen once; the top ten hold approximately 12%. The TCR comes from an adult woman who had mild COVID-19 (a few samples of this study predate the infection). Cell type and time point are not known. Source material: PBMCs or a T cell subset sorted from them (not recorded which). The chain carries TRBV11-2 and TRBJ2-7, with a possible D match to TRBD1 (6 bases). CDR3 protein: CASSLGTELYEQYF. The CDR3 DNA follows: TGTGCCAGCAGCTTAGGGACAGAGCTTTACGAGCAGTACTTC.